This record covers a single TCR beta chain. Its antigen is still unknown. Per-nucleotide qualities are absent, and no much larger clonotype sits a single base away. Spanning cysteine to phenylalanine, the CDR3 consists of 16 amino acids. The entry retains the CDR3 DNA only, 48 bases that are in frame from base 1. As encoded in the germline V gene (reference sequence), CDR1 is SEHNR while CDR2 is FQNEAQ. Here V drops 4 bases and J drops 7 bases, and the junction holds 11 bases not matched to any gene. This sample's time point label indicates: cells obtained before transplantation from donor or recipient. CD3+CD4+ and CD3+CD8+ populations were FACS-sorted from unstimulated pre-transplant donor and recipient cells taken from spleen or lymph nodes. These data are taken from a study of graft-versus-host responses after intestinal transplantation (dated by TCRdb to about 2021). Context from the whole study: Recipients received multivisceral, liver-intestinal, or isolated intestinal transplants. Anti-thymocyte globulin induction was given to all recipients, followed by maintenance tacrolimus and steroids for about 3 years. After intestinal transplantation, graft-versus-host and host-versus-graft alloreactive T cell clones were followed in the graft, circulation and bone marrow using bulk TCR-beta CDR3 sequencing. To identify alloreactive clones, pre-transplant mixed lymphocyte reaction products were sequenced and compared with unstimulated pre-transplant donor and recipient T cells. The cohort enrolled about two dozen intestinal transplant recipients, one of whom was a retransplant, and a few patients without pretransplant specimens were excluded. Donor T cell macrochimerism was defined as a peak of at least 4% donor T cells among recipient peripheral blood mononuclear cells. Rather than going through the commercial service, samples from three later patients were sequenced in-house on an Illumina MiSeq and processed with MiXCR.

Receptors were amplified or captured by the immunoSEQ multiplex PCR assay. For most patients, genomic DNA was isolated using the Qiagen DNeasy Blood and Tissue Kit and was shipped frozen to Adaptive Biotechnologies for TCR sequencing. Adaptive Biotechnologies carried out high-throughput TCR-beta CDR3 sequencing of genomic DNA for most patients. The source study handled its data this way. TCR sequencing data were retrieved from Adaptive's ImmunoSEQ software for 15 to 20 patients, whereas a few other patients were processed with MiXCR and VDJtools. CD4 versus CD8 sorting errors were corrected by removing sequences found in both subsets at a frequency ratio below 5:1. CDR3 nucleotide sequences shared by donor and recipient were removed because the origin of these sequences could not be assigned. To count as alloreactive, a clone needed at least 2-fold expansion over unstimulated cells and a minimum CFSE-low frequency of 0.002% (template counts) or 0.001% (read counts). Clones detected in sequenced pre-transplant spleen, lymph node, or MLR CFSE-low populations of the donor or recipient were defined as mappable. The cumulative frequency of alloreactive clones was calculated as a percentage of all sequences, weighted by copy number. Imported from immuneACCESS, the table was reduced by TCRdb to in-frame sequences with V and J called. These copies leave out some clones; in studies compared against another copy, an unresolved V gene accounts for under half, and the cause of the remainder is not known. The D gene and trimming were derived from the DNA, and the V and J assignments and clone size from that table. In this sample the table shows 70,000 to 95,000 clones, approximately 92% of which occur a single time. Approximately 1.1% of the sample comes from the top ten.

Results the study describes overall, beyond this receptor: Peak levels of circulating GvH clones were associated with declines in HvG clones early after transplant. GvH clones were found in recipient bone marrow, and some of the GvH clones appeared earlier in ileal mucosa or blood, which is consistent with an intestinal mucosal origin. In the allografts of patients with donor T cell macrochimerism, GvH to HvG T cell clonal ratios were high. The conclusions were limited by the relatively low number and heterogeneity of the intestinal transplant patients.

The receptor's source is a human donor who was the organ donor for an intestinal transplant. The material was unstimulated CD8+ T cells sorted from spleen or lymph node cells, obtained before transplant. The rearrangement joined TRBV7-9 to TRBJ2-2, and 8 junctional nucleotides match TRBD2. The CDR3 is CASSSRRSGGVGELFF. The sequenced DNA: TGTGCCAGCAGCTCCAGGAGATCGGGAGGGGTCGGGGAGCTGTTTTTT.